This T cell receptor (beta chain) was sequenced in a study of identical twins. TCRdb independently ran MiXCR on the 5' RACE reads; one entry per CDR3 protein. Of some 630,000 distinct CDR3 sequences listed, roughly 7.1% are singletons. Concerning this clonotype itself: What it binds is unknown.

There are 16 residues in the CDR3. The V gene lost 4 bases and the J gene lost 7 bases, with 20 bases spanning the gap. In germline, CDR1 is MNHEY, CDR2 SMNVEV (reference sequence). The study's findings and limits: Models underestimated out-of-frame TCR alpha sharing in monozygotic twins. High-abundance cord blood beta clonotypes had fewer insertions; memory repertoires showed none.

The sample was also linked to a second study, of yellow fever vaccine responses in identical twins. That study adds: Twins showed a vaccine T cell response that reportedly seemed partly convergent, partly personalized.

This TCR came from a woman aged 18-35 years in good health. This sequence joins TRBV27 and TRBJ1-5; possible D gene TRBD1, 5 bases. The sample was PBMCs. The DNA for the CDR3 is TGTGCCAGCAGTTCGAGCGGGGCTGGGGGAGGACAGCCCCAGCATTTT. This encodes CASSSSGAGGGQPQHF.